This T cell receptor (beta chain) was sequenced in a study of T-cell memory formation after mild COVID-19. Study details: For the most part, TCR clusters were specific to one donor.

This clonotype was recorded at least ten times. Its cognate antigen is unknown. Trimming cost V 4 bases and J 3 bases, with 2 bases left between them. CDR3 length: 10 residues. The germline V gene encodes CDR1 DFQATT and CDR2 SNEGSKA (reference sequence). Sample barcodes and UMIs were carried by the TCR alpha and TCR beta cDNA libraries that 5'RACE generated with constant-segment primers. TCRdb re-called the 5' RACE reads with MiXCR, one entry per CDR3 protein. The sample consists of fewer than 700,000 distinct CDR3 sequences, roughly 20% of them appearing once. Study-level results: The study found balanced CD4/CD8 in clones contracting day 15 to 85 and a CD4+ lean in later expanders. Some SARS-CoV-2-responding clones were already detected in memory before infection.

This receptor was identified in an adult woman who had mild COVID-19 (a few samples of this study predate the infection). Cell type and time point are not known. The chain links TRBV20-1 to TRBJ2-3; no definite D call. The sequenced sample consisted of PBMCs or a T cell subset sorted from them (not recorded which). For the CDR3, the DNA is TGCAGTGCTATAACAGATACGCAGTATTTT. Translating gives CSAITDTQYF.